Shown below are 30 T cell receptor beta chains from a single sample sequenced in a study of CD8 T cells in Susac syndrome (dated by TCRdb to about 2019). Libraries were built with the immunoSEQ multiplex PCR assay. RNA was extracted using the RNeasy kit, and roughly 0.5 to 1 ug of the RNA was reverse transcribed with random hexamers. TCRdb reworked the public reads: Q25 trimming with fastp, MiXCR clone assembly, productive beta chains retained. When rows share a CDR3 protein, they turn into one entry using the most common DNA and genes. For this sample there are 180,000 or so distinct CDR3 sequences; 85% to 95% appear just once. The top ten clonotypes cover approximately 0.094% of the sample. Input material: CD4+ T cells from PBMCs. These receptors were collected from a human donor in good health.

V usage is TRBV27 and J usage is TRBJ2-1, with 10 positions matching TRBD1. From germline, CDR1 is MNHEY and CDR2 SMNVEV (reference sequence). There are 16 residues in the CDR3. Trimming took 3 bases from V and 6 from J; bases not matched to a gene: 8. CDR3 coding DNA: TGTGCCAGCAGTTTGCCCCAGACAGGGGGCATCAATGAGCAGTTCTTC. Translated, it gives CASSLPQTGGINEQFF.

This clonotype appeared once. CDR3 region: CAFPPTGHIGELFF. The CDR3, as DNA: TGTGCCTTCCCGCCTACGGGTCATATCGGGGAGCTGTTTTTT. The chain is built from TRBV30 and TRBJ2-2; unclear D gene. The CDR3 contains 14 residues. V dropped 7 bases and J dropped 7 bases, with 19 bases sitting between them. CDR1 GTSNPN and CDR2 SVGIG come from the germline V gene (reference sequence).

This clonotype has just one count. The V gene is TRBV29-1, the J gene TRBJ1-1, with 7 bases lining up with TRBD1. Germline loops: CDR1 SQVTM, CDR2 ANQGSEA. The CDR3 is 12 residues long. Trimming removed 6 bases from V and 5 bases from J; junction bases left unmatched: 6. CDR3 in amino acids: CSVGQVITEAFF. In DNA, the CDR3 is TGCAGCGTCGGACAGGTTATTACTGAAGCTTTCTTT.

The CDR3 nucleotides read TGCAGCGTTATTAAATACAATGAGCAGTTCTTC. Protein sequence: CSVIKYNEQFF. The chain recombines TRBV29-1 with TRBJ2-1; no clear D. V was pared by 5 bases and J by 4 bases, with 6 bases between. The CDR3 runs 11 residues. Germline loops: CDR1 SQVTM, CDR2 ANQGSEA.

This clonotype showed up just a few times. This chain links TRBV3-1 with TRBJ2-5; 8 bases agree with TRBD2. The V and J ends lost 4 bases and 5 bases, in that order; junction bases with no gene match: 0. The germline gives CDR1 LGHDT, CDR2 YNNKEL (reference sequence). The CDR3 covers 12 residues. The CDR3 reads CASSPSGETQYF. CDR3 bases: TGTGCCAGCAGCCCTAGCGGGGAGACCCAGTACTTC.

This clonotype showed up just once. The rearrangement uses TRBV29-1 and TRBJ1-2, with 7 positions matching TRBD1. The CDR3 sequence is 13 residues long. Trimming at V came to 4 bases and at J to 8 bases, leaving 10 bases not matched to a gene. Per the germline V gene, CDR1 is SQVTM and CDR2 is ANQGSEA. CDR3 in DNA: TGCAGCGTTGCCCCGACAGGGTACGGAGGCTACACCTTC. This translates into CSVAPTGYGGYTF.

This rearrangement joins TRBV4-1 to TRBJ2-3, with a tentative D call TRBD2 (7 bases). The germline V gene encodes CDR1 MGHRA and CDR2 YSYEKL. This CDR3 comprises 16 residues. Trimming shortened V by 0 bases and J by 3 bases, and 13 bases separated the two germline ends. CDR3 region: CASSQDRGARTDTQYF. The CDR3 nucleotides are TGCGCCAGCAGCCAAGATCGGGGGGCTCGTACAGATACGCAGTATTTT.

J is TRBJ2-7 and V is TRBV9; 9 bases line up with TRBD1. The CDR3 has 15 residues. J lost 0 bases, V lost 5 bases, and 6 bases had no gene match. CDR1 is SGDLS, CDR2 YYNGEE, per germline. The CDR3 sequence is CASSEGQGISYEQYF. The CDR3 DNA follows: TGTGCCAGCAGTGAGGGACAGGGCATCTCCTACGAGCAGTACTTC.

The CDR3 DNA follows: TGTGCCAGCAGTTTAGTAGGGGTCGGCACAGATACGCAGTATTTT. This encodes CASSLVGVGTDTQYF. The chain carries TRBV12-3 or TRBV12-4 and TRBJ2-3; D is perhaps TRBD1 (5 bases). CDR3 length: 15 residues. V dropped 1 base and J dropped 1 base, with 9 bases sitting between them.

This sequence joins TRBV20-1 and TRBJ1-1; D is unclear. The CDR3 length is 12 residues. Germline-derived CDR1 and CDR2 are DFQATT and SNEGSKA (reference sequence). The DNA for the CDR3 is TGCAGGGATCCGGCTGAGAACACTGAAGCTTTCTTT. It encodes CRDPAENTEAFF.

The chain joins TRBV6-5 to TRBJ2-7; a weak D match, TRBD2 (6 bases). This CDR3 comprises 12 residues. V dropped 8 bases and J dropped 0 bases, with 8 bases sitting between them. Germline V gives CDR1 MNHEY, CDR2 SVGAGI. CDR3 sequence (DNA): TGTGCCAGCGCGGGAACCTCCTACGAGCAGTACTTC. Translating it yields CASAGTSYEQYF.

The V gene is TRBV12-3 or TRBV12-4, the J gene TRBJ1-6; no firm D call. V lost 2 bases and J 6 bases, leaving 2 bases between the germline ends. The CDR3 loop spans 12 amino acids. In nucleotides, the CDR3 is TGTGCCAGCAGTTTACCTAATTCACCCCTCCACTTT. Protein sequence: CASSLPNSPLHF.

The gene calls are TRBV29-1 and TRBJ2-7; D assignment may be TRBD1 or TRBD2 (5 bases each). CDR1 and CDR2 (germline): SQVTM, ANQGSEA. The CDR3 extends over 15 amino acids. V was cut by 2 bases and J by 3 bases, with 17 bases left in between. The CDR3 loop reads CSVEMRAGTHYEQYF. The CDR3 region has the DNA TGCAGCGTTGAAATGAGGGCAGGGACCCACTACGAGCAGTACTTC.

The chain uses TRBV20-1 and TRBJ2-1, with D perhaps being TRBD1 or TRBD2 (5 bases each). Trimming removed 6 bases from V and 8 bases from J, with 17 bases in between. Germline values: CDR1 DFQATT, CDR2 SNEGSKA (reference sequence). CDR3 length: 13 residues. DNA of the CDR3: TGCAGTGCGGGACCTCCAGGTAAAGATGAGCAGTTCTTC. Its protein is CSAGPPGKDEQFF.

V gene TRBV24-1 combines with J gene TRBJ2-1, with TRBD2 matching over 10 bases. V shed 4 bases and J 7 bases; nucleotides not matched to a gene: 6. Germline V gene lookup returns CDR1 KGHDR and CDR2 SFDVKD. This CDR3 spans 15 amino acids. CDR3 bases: TGTGCCACCAGTGACCCTAGCGGGAGTGGAAATGAGCAGTTCTTC. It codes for CATSDPSGSGNEQFF.

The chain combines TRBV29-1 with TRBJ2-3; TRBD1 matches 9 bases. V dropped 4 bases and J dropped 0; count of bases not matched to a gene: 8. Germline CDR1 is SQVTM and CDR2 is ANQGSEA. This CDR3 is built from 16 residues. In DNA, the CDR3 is TGCAGCGTTGTTGGGACAGGGCTACTTAGCACAGATACGCAGTATTTT. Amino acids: CSVVGTGLLSTDTQYF.

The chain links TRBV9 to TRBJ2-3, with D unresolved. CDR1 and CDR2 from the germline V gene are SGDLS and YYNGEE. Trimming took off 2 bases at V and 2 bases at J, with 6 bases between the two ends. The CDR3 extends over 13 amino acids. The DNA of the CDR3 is TGTGCCAGCAGCGTCGGGCCCACAGATACGCAGTATTTT. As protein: CASSVGPTDTQYF.

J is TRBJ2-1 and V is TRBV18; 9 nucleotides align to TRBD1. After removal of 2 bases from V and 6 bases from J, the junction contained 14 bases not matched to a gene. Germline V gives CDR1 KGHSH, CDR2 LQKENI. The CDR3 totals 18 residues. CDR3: CASSPRQGGQAFPNEQFF. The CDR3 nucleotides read TGTGCCAGCTCACCAAGACAGGGGGGCCAAGCATTCCCCAATGAGCAGTTCTTC. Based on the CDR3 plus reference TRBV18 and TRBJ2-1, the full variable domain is NAGVMQNPRHLVRRRGQEARLRCSPMKGHSHVYWYRQLPEEGLKFMVYLQKENIIDESGMPKERFSAEFPKEGPSILRIQQVVRGDSAAYFCASSPRQGGQAFPNEQFFGPGTRLTVL.

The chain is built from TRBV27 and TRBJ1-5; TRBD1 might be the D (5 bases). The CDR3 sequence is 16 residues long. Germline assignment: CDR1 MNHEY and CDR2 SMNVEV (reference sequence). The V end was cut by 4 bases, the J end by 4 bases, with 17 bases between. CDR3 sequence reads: CASSSATENLNQPQHF. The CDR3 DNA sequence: TGTGCCAGCAGTTCCGCGACAGAGAACTTAAATCAGCCCCAGCATTTT.

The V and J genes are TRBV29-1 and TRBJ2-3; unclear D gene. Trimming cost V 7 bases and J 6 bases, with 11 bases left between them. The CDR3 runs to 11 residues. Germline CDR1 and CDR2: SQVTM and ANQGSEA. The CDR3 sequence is CSGLRRDTQYF. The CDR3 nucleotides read TGCAGCGGCCTTCGGCGGGATACGCAGTATTTT.

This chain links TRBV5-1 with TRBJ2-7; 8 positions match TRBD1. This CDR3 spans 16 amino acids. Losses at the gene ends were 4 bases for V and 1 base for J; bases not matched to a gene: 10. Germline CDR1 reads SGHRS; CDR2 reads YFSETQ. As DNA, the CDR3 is TGCGCCAGCAGCCAACGGGACAGGCCCCTTTCCTACGAGCAGTACTTC. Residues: CASSQRDRPLSYEQYF.

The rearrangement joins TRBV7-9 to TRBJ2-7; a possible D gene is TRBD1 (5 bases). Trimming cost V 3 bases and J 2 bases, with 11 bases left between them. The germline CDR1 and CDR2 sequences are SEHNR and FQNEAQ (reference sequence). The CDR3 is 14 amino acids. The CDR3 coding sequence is TGTGCCAGCAGCTTTGCACAGGACACCTACGAGCAGTACTTC. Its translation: CASSFAQDTYEQYF. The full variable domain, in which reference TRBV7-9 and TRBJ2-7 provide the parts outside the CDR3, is DTGVSQNPRHKITKRGQNVTFRCDPISEHNRLYWYRQTLGQGPEFLTYFQNEAQLEKSRLLSDRFSAERPKGSFSTLEIQRTEQGDSAMYLCASSFAQDTYEQYFGPGTRLTVT.

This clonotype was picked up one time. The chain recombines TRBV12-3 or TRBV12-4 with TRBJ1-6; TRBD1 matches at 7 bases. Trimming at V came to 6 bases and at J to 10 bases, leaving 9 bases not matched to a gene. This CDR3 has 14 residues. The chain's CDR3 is CASSPGGTESPLHF. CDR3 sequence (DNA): TGTGCCAGCAGCCCAGGGGGAACGGAATCACCCCTCCACTTT.

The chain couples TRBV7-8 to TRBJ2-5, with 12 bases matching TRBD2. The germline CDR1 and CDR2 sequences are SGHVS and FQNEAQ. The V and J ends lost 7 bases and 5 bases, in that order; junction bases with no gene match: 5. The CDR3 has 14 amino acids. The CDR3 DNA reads TGTGCCAGCACCTCCCTAGCGGGGGGGGAGACCCAGTACTTC. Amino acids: CASTSLAGGETQYF.

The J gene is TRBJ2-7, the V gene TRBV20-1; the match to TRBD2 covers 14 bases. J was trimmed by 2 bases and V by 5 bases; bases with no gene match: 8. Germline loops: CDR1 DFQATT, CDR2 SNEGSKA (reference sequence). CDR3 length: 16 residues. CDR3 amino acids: CSAERGLAGDAYEQYV. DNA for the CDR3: TGCAGTGCTGAGCGGGGACTAGCGGGGGACGCCTACGAGCAGTACGTC.

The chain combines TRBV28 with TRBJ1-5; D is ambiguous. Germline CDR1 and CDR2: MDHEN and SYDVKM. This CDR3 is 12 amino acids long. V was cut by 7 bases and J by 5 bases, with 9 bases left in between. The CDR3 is CASNENHQPQHF. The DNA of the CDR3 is TGTGCCAGCAACGAGAACCATCAGCCCCAGCATTTT.

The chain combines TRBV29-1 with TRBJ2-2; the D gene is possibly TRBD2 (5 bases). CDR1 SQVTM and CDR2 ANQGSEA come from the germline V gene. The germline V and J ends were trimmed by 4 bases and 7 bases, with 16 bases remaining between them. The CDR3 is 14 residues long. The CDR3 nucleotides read TGCAGCGTTGTCACGAGTAGCGTCGGCGGGGAGCTGTTTTTT. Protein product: CSVVTSSVGGELFF.

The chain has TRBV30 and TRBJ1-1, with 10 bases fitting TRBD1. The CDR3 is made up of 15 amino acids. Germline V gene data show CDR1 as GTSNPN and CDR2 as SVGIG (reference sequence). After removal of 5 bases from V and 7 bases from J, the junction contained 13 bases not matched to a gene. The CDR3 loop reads CAWGYSPGQGNEAFF. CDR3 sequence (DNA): TGTGCCTGGGGGTACAGCCCGGGACAGGGGAATGAAGCTTTCTTT.

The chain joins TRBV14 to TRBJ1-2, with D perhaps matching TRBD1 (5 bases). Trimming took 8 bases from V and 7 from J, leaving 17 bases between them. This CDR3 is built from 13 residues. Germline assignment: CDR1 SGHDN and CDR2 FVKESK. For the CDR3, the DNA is TGTGCCAGCGGGGCAGTTCGGGGCGGTGGCTACACCTTC. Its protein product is CASGAVRGGGYTF.

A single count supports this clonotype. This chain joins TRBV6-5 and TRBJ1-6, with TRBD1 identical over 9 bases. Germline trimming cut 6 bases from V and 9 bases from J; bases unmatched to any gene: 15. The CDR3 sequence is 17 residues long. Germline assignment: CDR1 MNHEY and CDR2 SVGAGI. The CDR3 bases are TGTGCCAGCAGCTACAACTGGGGAAGGGACAGGGTTTCACCCCTCCACTTT. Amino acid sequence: CASSYNWGRDRVSPLHF.